This entry lists 8 T cell receptor beta chains sequenced from one sample in a study of blood T cell repertoires in COVID-19. TCRdb keeps only in-frame clones here, not all; method: immunoSEQ multiplex PCR. The data contain about 270,000 clones, approximately 77% of them seen just once; the ten biggest clones take up about 3.4%. The sequenced material came from peripheral blood. The source is a woman in her late teens or twenties with acute or convalescent COVID-19.

This chain joins TRBV28 and TRBJ1-6, with TRBD1 matching 8 bases. V dropped 8 bases and J dropped 7; count of bases not matched to a gene: 10. The CDR3 consists of 15 residues. Germline V gives CDR1 MDHEN, CDR2 SYDVKM. In DNA, the CDR3 is TGTGCCAGCCTGGAGGACAGGGAGTCCAATTCACCCCTCCACTTT. It translates to CASLEDRESNSPLHF. Based on the CDR3 plus reference TRBV28 and TRBJ1-6, the full variable domain is DVKVTQSSRYLVKRTGEKVFLECVQDMDHENMFWYRQDPGLGLRLIYFSYDVKMKEKGDIPEGYSVSREKKERFSLILESASTNQTSMYLCASLEDRESNSPLHFGNGTRLTVT.

This chain joins TRBV5-5 and TRBJ2-7, with D unresolved. CDR3 length: 16 residues. V lost 1 base, J lost 3 bases, and 17 bases lay in between. In germline, CDR1 is SGHKS, CDR2 YYEKEE (reference sequence). In DNA form, the CDR3 reads TGTGCCAGCAGCTTGAAGGCGACACTCTTCGACTACGAGCAGTACTTC. Residues: CASSLKATLFDYEQYF.

The chain combines TRBV15 with TRBJ1-2, with TRBD1 as a possible D gene (5 bases). Germline V lookup: CDR1 LNHNV, CDR2 YYDKDF (reference sequence). This CDR3 comprises 17 residues. The V gene lost 0 bases and the J gene lost 4 bases, with 18 bases spanning the gap. CDR3 residues: CATSRDKGSLQGYGYTF. The DNA for the CDR3 is TGTGCCACCAGCAGAGATAAGGGGTCCCTACAAGGCTATGGCTACACCTTC.

The V and J genes are TRBV3-1 (or the pseudogene TRBV3-2) and TRBJ2-3, with D perhaps matching TRBD1 (7 bases). The CDR3 is made up of 15 amino acids. Trimming removed 0 bases from V and 4 bases from J, with 11 bases in between. Germline CDR1 is LGHDT and CDR2 is YNNKEL (reference sequence). The DNA of the CDR3 is TGTGCCAGCAGCCAAGAGGCAGGGGGGTCAGATACGCAGTATTTT. Its translation is CASSQEAGGSDTQYF.

This clone was seen only once. The rearrangement joins TRBV29-1 to TRBJ2-5; D might be TRBD1 (5 bases). CDR1 and CDR2 from the germline V gene are SQVTM and ANQGSEA. The ends were cut back, 0 bases at V and 2 bases at J, with 13 bases in the middle. There are 15 residues in the CDR3. The CDR3 nucleotides are TGCAGCGTTGAAGATTGGCAGCAGGGTCAAGAGACCCAGTACTTC. Protein sequence: CSVEDWQQGQETQYF.

This clone has a single count. This chain uses TRBV6-5 with TRBJ2-3, with D unresolved. The germline gives CDR1 MNHEY, CDR2 SVGAGI. The CDR3 extends over 15 amino acids. Trimming took off 6 bases at V and 7 bases at J, with 20 bases between the two ends. DNA of the CDR3: TGTGCCAGCAGCCCCGACACGGATGGGCGAAATACGCAGTATTTT. Translated: CASSPDTDGRNTQYF.

In regard to this clone: A much larger clone sits a single nucleotide away, making a read error possible. The gene calls are TRBV6-5 and TRBJ1-5; no firm D call. Germline assignment: CDR1 MNHEY and CDR2 SVGAGI. Trimming left V 2 bases short and J 3 bases short, with 5 bases between. The CDR3 runs to 13 residues. The CDR3 spells CASSYNFNQPQHF. CDR3 DNA sequence: TGTGCCAGCAGTTACAACTTCAATCAGCCCCAGCATTTT.

The CDR3 nucleotides read TGTGCCAGCAGCGTTGCAACCGGGACAGGGAGTAACGAGCAGTACTTC. As protein: CASSVATGTGSNEQYF. The chain recombines TRBV9 with TRBJ2-7; 9 bases align to TRBD1. The CDR3 has 16 amino acids. With V trimmed by 2 bases and J by 5 bases, 11 bases remained unmatched. Germline V gene lookup returns CDR1 SGDLS and CDR2 YYNGEE.